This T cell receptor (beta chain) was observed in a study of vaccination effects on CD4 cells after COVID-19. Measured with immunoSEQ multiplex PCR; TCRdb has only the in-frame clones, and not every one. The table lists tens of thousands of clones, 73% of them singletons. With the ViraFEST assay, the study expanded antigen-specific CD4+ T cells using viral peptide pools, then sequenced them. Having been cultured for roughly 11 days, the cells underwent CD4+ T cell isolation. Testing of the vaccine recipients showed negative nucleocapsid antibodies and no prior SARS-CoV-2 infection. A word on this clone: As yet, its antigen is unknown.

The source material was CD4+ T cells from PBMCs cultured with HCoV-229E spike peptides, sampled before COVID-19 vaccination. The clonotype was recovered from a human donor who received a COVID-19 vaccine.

The CDR3 here is CATQVGRTGINQPQHF. Written as DNA, the CDR3 is TGTGCCACCCAGGTGGGGAGGACAGGGATCAATCAGCCCCAGCATTTT. This chain joins TRBV15 and TRBJ1-5, with 8 bases fitting TRBD1. Germline values: CDR1 LNHNV, CDR2 YYDKDF (reference sequence). Losses at the gene ends were 8 bases for V and 3 bases for J; bases not matched to a gene: 12. This CDR3 contains 16 residues.